Each of the 16 T cell receptor beta chains below was sequenced from the same sample in a study of shared clonotypes between healthy human individuals. Repertoires were generated with immunoSEQ multiplex PCR, while TCRdb's copy carries only in-frame clones and drops some. The data hold 2 million to 2.5 million clones, with 95% observed a single time. Material: naive CD4+ T cells sorted from blood. The subset: CD45RA+ positively selected. These receptor sequences come from a man in his late teens or twenties in good health.

This chain links TRBV11-3 with TRBJ2-1; D perhaps matches TRBD1 (6 bases). The CDR3 sequence is 13 residues long. Germline assignment: CDR1 SGHNT and CDR2 YENEEA. V was cut by 3 bases and J by 7 bases, with 10 bases left in between. This chain's CDR3 is CASSFQGGNEQFF. CDR3 nucleotides: TGTGCCAGCAGCTTCCAAGGGGGTAATGAGCAGTTCTTC.

This chain joins TRBV5-1 and TRBJ1-1, with D unresolved. CDR3 length: 14 amino acids. Trimming cost V 1 base and J 1 base, with 8 bases left between them. CDR1 is SGHRS and CDR2 is YFSETQ in the germline V gene. The CDR3, as DNA: TGCGCCAGCAGCTTGCAGGCGGCGAACACTGAAGCTTTCTTT. This sequence encodes CASSLQAANTEAFF. The full variable domain, rest sourced from reference TRBV5-1 and TRBJ1-1, is KAGVTQTPRYLIKTRGQQVTLSCSPISGHRSVSWYQQTPGQGLQFLFEYFSETQRNKGNFPGRFSGRQFSNSRSEMNVSTLELGDSALYLCASSLQAANTEAFFGQGTRLTVV.

The V call is TRBV7-9, the J call TRBJ2-7; 10 bases align to TRBD1. The ends lost 2 bases at V and 0 bases at J; junction bases unmatched: 13. This CDR3 is built from 19 residues. Germline values: CDR1 SEHNR, CDR2 FQNEAQ (reference sequence). CDR3 region: CASSLFKGFGDRGSYEQYF. CDR3 DNA: TGTGCCAGCAGCTTATTCAAGGGATTCGGGGACAGGGGCTCCTACGAGCAGTACTTC.

The genes are TRBV7-2 and TRBJ2-2, with D possibly being TRBD1 (6 bases). The germline V and J ends were trimmed by 0 bases and 1 base, with 9 bases remaining between them. Germline V gene data show CDR1 as SGHTA and CDR2 as FQGNSA. The CDR3 totals 16 residues. The CDR3 reads CASSLAGHLNTGELFF. The CDR3 coding sequence is TGTGCCAGCAGCTTAGCGGGACACCTGAACACCGGGGAGCTGTTTTTT.

This chain connects TRBV2 to TRBJ1-1; 8 nucleotides agree with TRBD1. The V and J ends lost 10 bases and 5 bases, in that order; junction bases with no gene match: 6. This CDR3 contains 12 residues. The germline CDR1 and CDR2 sequences are SNHLY and FYNNEI. The CDR3 DNA sequence: TGTGCCACCCAGGGGGCGGGAACTGAAGCTTTCTTT. Translated: CATQGAGTEAFF. Supplemented by reference TRBV2 and TRBJ1-1, the full variable domain reads EPEVTQTPSHQVTQMGQEVILRCVPISNHLYFYWYRQILGQKVEFLVSFYNNEISEKSEIFDDQFSVERPDGSNFTLKIRSTKLEDSAMYFCATQGAGTEAFFGQGTRLTVV.

The chain employs TRBV18 and TRBJ2-7; weak D call: TRBD1 (5 bases). Germline V gene sequence: CDR1 KGHSH, CDR2 LQKENI. The CDR3 is 15 residues long. V was pared by 1 base and J by 0 bases, with 10 bases between. CDR3: CASSPLRAISYEQYF. For the CDR3, the DNA is TGTGCCAGCTCACCACTCAGGGCGATCTCCTACGAGCAGTACTTC.

The V and J genes are TRBV7-2 and TRBJ2-5; 13 bases align to TRBD2. CDR1 and CDR2 (germline): SGHTA, FQGNSA. V dropped 1 base and J dropped 4; count of bases not matched to a gene: 3. The CDR3 totals 16 residues. The CDR3 here is CASSLGTSGRVETQYF. In DNA, the CDR3 is TGTGCCAGCAGCTTAGGGACTAGCGGGAGAGTAGAGACCCAGTACTTC. Looking up the rest from reference TRBV7-2 and TRBJ2-5 gives the full variable domain: GAGVSQSPSNKVTEKGKDVELRCDPISGHTALYWYRQSLGQGLEFLIYFQGNSAPDKSGLPSDRFSAERTGGSVSTLTIQRTQQEDSAVYLCASSLGTSGRVETQYFGPGTRLLVL.

The chain combines TRBV7-9 with TRBJ2-7; D might be TRBD2 (5 bases). Per the germline V gene, CDR1 is SEHNR and CDR2 is FQNEAQ (reference sequence). Trimming removed 0 bases at V and 2 bases at J, with 8 bases between. The CDR3 has 14 residues. In DNA, the CDR3 is TGTGCCAGCAGCTTAGCGCTAGCCACCTACGAGCAGTACTTC. Translating gives CASSLALATYEQYF.

The chain recombines TRBV19 with TRBJ2-3; 8 bases align to TRBD2. CDR1 is LNHDA and CDR2 is SQIVND in the germline V gene (reference sequence). Germline trimming cut 6 bases from V and 2 bases from J; bases unmatched to any gene: 7. There are 15 residues in the CDR3. The CDR3 sequence is CASSHTSGSTDTQYF. The CDR3 DNA reads TGTGCCAGTAGCCACACTAGCGGTTCCACAGATACGCAGTATTTT.

Comment on this clone: Other DNA sequences in this sample translate to the same CDR3. This chain connects TRBV6-5 to TRBJ1-1; D call uncertain. Trimming cost V 2 bases and J 0 bases, with 7 bases left between them. The CDR3 length is 14 residues. Germline V gene lookup returns CDR1 MNHEY and CDR2 SVGAGI. The CDR3 DNA sequence: TGTGCCAGCAGTTACAGTAACATGAACACTGAAGCTTTCTTT. This translates into CASSYSNMNTEAFF.

The CDR3 DNA reads TGTGCCAGCAGAGGGAGGGTAGGATACGAGCAGTACTTC. This sequence encodes CASRGRVGYEQYF. The J gene is TRBJ2-7, the V gene TRBV6-6, with 7 bases that match TRBD2. This CDR3 has 13 amino acids. Looked up from germline, CDR1 is MNHNY and CDR2 is SVGAGI (reference sequence). After removal of 6 bases from V and 4 bases from J, the junction contained 6 bases not matched to a gene.

The rearrangement joins TRBV7-9 to TRBJ2-7, with 8 positions matching TRBD2. CDR3 length: 15 amino acids. J lost 3 bases, V lost 0 bases, and 4 bases had no gene match. Germline-derived CDR1 and CDR2 are SEHNR and FQNEAQ (reference sequence). In nucleotides, the CDR3 is TGTGCCAGCAGCTTAGCGGCTAGCGGGTACTACGAGCAGTACTTC. This codes for CASSLAASGYYEQYF. The variable domain in full, completed from reference TRBV7-9 and TRBJ2-7, reads DTGVSQNPRHKITKRGQNVTFRCDPISEHNRLYWYRQTLGQGPEFLTYFQNEAQLEKSRLLSDRFSAERPKGSFSTLEIQRTEQGDSAMYLCASSLAASGYYEQYFGPGTRLTVT.

The rearrangement uses TRBV4-1 and TRBJ2-1; TRBD2 aligns across 7 bases. Germline assignment: CDR1 MGHRA and CDR2 YSYEKL. J gave up 7 bases and V 1 base, and 7 bases lay outside the gene matches. This CDR3 contains 15 residues. In nucleotides, the CDR3 is TGCGCCAGCAGCCAAGTGGGACTACCAAGGAATGAGCAGTTCTTC. Translated, it gives CASSQVGLPRNEQFF.

As to this clone: Distinct nucleotide sequences in the sample also encode this CDR3. The chain employs TRBV6-5 and TRBJ2-7, with TRBD1 matching 7 bases. The CDR3 covers 14 residues. Germline V lookup: CDR1 MNHEY, CDR2 SVGAGI. Trimming at V came to 4 bases and at J to 2 bases, leaving 5 bases not matched to a gene. The CDR3 spells CASSSPGQTYEQYF. The CDR3 bases are TGTGCCAGCAGTTCCCCGGGACAGACCTACGAGCAGTACTTC.

In this sample, this clone turned up a few times. The chain has TRBV6-1 and TRBJ2-7; D gene unclear. The germline gives CDR1 MNHNS, CDR2 SASEGT. V was clipped by 2 bases and J by 3 bases, with 14 bases between them. The CDR3 extends over 15 amino acids. This CDR3 reads CASSEPPRTLYEQYF. DNA for the CDR3: TGTGCCAGCAGTGAACCCCCCCGGACCCTCTACGAGCAGTACTTC.

V and J are TRBV6-5 and TRBJ2-7, with 9 nucleotides matching TRBD2. Germline V CDR1 and CDR2: MNHEY, SVGAGI. This CDR3 has 16 residues. V gave up 4 bases and J gave up 3 bases; unmatched junction bases: 10. CDR3 sequence (DNA): TGTGCCAGCAGTTCGAAGCGTAGCGGGAGAGGCTACGAGCAGTACTTC. Residues: CASSSKRSGRGYEQYF.